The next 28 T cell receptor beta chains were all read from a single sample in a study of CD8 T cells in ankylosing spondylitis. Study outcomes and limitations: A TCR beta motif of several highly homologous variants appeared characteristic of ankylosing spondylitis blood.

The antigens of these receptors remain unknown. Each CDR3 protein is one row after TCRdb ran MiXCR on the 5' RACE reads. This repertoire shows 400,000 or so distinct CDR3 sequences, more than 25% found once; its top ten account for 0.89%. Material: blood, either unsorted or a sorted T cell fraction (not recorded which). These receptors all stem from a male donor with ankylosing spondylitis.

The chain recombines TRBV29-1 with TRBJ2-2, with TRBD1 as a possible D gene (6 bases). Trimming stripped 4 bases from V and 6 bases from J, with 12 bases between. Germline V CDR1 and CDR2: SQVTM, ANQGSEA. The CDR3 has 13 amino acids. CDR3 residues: CSVVGRGAGELFF. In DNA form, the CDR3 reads TGCAGCGTTGTGGGCAGGGGCGCCGGGGAGCTGTTTTTT.

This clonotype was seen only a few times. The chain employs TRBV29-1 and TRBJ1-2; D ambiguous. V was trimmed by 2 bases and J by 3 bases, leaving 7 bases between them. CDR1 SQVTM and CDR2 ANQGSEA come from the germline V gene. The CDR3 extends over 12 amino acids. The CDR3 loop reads CSVEREDYGYTF. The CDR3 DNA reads TGCAGCGTTGAAAGAGAAGACTATGGCTACACCTTC.

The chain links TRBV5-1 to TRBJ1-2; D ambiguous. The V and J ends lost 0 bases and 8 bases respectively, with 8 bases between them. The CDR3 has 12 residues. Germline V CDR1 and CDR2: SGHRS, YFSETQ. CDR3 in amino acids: CASSLVGEGYTF. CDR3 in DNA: TGCGCCAGCAGCTTGGTCGGGGAAGGCTACACCTTC.

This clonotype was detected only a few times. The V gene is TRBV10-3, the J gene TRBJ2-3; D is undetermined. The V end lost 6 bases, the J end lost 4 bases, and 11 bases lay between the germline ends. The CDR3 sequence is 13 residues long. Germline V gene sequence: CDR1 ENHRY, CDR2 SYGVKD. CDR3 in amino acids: CAISVDEADTQYF. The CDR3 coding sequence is TGTGCCATCAGCGTGGACGAGGCAGATACGCAGTATTTT.

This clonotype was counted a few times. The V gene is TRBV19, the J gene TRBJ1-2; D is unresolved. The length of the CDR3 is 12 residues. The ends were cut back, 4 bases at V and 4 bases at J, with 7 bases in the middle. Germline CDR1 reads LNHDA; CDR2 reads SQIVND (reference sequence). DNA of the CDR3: TGTGCCAGTAGTACCTCGCCCTATGGCTACACCTTC. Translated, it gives CASSTSPYGYTF. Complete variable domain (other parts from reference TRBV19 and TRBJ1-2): DGGITQSPKYLFRKEGQNVTLSCEQNLNHDAMYWYRQDPGQGLRLIYYSQIVNDFQKGDIAEGYSVSREKKESFPLTVTSAQKNPTAFYLCASSTSPYGYTFGSGTRLTVV.

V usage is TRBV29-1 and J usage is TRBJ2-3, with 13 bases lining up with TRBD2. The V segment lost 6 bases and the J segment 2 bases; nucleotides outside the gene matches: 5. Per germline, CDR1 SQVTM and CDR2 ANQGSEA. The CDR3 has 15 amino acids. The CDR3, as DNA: TGCAGCGTGGGACTAGCGGGGCTAAACACAGATACGCAGTATTTT. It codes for CSVGLAGLNTDTQYF.

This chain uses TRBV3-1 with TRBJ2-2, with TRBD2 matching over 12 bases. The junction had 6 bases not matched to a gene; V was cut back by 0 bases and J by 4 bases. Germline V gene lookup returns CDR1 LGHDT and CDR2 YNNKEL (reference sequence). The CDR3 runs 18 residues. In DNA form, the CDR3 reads TGTGCCAGCAGCCAAGATACGGGGGGACTAGCGGGCACCGGGGAGCTGTTTTTT. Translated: CASSQDTGGLAGTGELFF.

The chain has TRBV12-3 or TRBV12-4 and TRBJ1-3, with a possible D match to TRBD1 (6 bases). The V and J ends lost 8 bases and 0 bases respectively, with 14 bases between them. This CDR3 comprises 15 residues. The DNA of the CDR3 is TGTGCCAGCCACACGACAGGAGGCTCTGGAAACACCATATATTTT. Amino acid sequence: CASHTTGGSGNTIYF.

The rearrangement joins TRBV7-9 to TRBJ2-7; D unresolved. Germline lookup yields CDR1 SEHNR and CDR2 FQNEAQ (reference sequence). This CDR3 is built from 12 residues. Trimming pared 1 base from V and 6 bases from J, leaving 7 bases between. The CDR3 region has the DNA TGTGCCAGCAGCTTAGTCCAAGGCGAGCAGTACTTC. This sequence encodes CASSLVQGEQYF.

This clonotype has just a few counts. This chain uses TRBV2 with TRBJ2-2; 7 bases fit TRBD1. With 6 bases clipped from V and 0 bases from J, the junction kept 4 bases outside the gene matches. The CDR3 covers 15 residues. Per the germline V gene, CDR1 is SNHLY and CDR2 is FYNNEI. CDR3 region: CASRSDRANTGELFF. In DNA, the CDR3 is TGTGCCAGCAGAAGCGACAGGGCGAACACCGGGGAGCTGTTTTTT.

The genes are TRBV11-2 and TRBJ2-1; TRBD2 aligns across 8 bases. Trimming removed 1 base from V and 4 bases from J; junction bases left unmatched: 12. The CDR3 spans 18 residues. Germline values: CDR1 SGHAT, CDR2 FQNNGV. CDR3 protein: CASSLGRPTSANYNEQFF. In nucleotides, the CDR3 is TGTGCCAGCAGCTTAGGAAGGCCGACTAGCGCAAATTACAATGAGCAGTTCTTC.

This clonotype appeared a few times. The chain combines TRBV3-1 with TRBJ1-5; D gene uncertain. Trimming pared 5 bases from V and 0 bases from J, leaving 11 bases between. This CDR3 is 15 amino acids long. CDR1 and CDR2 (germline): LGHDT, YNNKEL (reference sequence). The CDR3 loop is CASSDTVDSNQPQHF. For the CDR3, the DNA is TGTGCCAGCAGCGATACAGTCGATAGCAATCAGCCCCAGCATTTT.

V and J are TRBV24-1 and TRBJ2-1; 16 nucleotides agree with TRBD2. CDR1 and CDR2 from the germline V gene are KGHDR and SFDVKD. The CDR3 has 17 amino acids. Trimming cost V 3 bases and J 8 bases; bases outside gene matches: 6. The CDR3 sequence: CATSDTAGLAGGDEQFF. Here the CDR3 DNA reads TGTGCCACCAGTGATACCGCGGGACTAGCGGGAGGGGATGAGCAGTTCTTC.

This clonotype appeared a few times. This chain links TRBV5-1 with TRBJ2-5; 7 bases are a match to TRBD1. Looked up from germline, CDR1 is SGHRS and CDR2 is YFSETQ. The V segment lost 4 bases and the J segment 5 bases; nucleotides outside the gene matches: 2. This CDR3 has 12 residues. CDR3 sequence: CASSKTGETQYF. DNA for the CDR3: TGCGCCAGCAGCAAGACAGGGGAGACCCAGTACTTC.

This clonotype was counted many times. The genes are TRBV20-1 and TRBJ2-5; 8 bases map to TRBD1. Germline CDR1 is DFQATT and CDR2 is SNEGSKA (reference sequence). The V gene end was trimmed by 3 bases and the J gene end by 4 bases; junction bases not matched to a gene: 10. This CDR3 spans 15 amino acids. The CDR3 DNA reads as TGCAGTGCTAGGGAGGTCACAGGGGGTTCAGAGACCCAGTACTTC. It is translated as CSAREVTGGSETQYF.

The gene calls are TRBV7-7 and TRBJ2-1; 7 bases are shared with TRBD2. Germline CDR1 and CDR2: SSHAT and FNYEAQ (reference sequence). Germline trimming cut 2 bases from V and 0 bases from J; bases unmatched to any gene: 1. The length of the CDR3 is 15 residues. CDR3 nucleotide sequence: TGTGCCAGCAGCTTAAGCGGGATCTCCTACAATGAGCAGTTCTTC. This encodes CASSLSGISYNEQFF.

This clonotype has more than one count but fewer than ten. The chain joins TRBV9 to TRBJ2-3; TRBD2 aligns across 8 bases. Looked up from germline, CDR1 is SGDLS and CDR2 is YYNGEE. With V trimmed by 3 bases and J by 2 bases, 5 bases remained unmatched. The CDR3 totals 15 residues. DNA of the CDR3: TGTGCCAGCAGCGAATCAGCGGGAGCCACAGATACGCAGTATTTT. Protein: CASSESAGATDTQYF. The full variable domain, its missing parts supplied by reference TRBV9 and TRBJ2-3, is DSGVTQTPKHLITATGQRVTLRCSPRSGDLSVYWYQQSLDQGLQFLIQYYNGEERAKGNILERFSAQQFPDLHSELNLSSLELGDSALYFCASSESAGATDTQYFGPGTRLTVL.

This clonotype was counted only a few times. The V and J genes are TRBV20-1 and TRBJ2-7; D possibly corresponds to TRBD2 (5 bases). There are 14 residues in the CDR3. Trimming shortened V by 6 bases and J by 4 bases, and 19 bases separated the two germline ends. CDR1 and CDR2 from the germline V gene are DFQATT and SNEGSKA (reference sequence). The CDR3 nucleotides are TGCAGTGCGTGGACGGCCGGATCGGGGTACGAGCAGTACTTC. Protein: CSAWTAGSGYEQYF.

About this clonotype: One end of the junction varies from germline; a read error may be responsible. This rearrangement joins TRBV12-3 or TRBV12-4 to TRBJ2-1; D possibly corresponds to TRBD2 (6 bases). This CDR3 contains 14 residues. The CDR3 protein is CASSLGGGHKEQFF. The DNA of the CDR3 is TGTGCCAGCAGTTTGGGGGGAGGCCACAAAGAGCAGTTCTTC.

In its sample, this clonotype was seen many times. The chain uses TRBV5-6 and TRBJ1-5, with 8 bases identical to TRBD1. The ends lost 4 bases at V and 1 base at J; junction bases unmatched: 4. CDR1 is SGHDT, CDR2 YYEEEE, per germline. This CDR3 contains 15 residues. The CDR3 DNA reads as TGTGCCAGCAGCCCACAGGGGGTGAGCAATCAGCCCCAGCATTTT. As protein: CASSPQGVSNQPQHF.

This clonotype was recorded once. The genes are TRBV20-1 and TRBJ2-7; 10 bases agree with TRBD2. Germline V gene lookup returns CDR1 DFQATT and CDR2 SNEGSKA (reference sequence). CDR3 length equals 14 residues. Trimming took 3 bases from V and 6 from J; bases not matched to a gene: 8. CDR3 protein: CSASGIAGGSEQYV. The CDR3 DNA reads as TGCAGTGCTAGTGGAATAGCGGGAGGAAGCGAGCAGTACGTC.

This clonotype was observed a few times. CDR3 loop: CASRAASVDTQYF. The DNA for the CDR3 is TGTGCCAGCCGAGCCGCTAGCGTCGATACGCAGTATTTT. The chain is built from TRBV6-6 and TRBJ2-3; possible D gene TRBD2, 6 bases. Trimming shortened V by 8 bases and J by 6 bases, and 15 bases separated the two germline ends. This CDR3 is built from 13 residues. Looked up from germline, CDR1 is MNHNY and CDR2 is SVGAGI (reference sequence).

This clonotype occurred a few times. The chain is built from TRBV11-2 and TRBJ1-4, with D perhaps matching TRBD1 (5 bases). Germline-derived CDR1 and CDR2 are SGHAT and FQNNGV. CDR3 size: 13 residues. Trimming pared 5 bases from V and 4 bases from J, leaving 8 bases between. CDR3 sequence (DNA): TGTGCCAGCAGCCGGGGCCATAATGAAAAACTGTTTTTT. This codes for CASSRGHNEKLFF.

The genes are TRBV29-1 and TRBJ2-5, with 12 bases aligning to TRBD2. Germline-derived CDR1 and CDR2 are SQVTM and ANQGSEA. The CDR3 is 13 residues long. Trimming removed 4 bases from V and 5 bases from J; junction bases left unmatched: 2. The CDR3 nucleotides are TGCAGCGTTGCGACTAGCGGGAGCGAGACCCAGTACTTC. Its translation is CSVATSGSETQYF. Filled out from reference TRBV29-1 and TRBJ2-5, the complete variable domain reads SAVISQKPSRDICQRGTSLTIQCQVDSQVTMMFWYRQQPGQSLTLIATANQGSEATYESGFVIDKFPISRPNLTFSTLTVSNMSPEDSSIYLCSVATSGSETQYFGPGTRLLVL.

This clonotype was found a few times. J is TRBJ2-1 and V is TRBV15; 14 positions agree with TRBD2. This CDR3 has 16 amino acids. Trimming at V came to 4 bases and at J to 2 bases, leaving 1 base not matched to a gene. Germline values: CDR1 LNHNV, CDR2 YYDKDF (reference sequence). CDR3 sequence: CATSKGLAGAYNEQFF. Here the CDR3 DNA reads TGTGCCACCAGCAAGGGACTAGCGGGAGCCTACAATGAGCAGTTCTTC.

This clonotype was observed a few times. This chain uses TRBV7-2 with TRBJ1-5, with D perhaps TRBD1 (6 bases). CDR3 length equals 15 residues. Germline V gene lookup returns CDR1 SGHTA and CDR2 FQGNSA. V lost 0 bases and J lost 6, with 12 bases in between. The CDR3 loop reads CASSLAGGLSQPQHF. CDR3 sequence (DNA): TGTGCCAGCAGCTTAGCCGGGGGGCTTTCTCAGCCCCAGCATTTT.

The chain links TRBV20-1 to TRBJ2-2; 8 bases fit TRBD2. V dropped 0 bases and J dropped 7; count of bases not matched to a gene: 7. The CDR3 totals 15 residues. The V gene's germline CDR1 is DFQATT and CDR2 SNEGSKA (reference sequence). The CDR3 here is CSAREGSGTSGELFF. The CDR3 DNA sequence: TGCAGTGCTAGAGAAGGTAGCGGGACCAGCGGGGAGCTGTTTTTT.

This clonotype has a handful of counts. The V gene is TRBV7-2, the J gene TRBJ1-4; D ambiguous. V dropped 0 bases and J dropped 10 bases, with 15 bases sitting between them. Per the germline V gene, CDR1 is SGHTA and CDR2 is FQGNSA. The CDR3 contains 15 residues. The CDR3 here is CASSLAHRTLGKLFF. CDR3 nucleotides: TGTGCCAGCAGCTTAGCGCACAGAACCCTGGGAAAACTGTTTTTT.